This TCR beta chain was sequenced in a study of CD8+ T cells in alopecia areata. Extraction and reverse transcription of RNA yielded cDNA as the sequencing template. Assay: immunoSEQ multiplex PCR; the TCRdb copy retains only in-frame clones and omits some. The data hold 130,000 or so clones, with about 46% observed a single time. Per germline, CDR1 MNHEY and CDR2 SMNVEV (reference sequence). This CDR3 is built from 14 residues. V was clipped by 3 bases and J by 2 bases, with 9 bases between them. The V call is TRBV27, the J call TRBJ2-3, with D hard to call. The sample taken for sequencing was NKG2D-low CD8+ T cells sorted from blood. The sequence was collected from a human donor with alopecia areata. The CDR3 DNA reads as TGTGCCAGCAGTTTTTCCGTGGCCACAGATACGCAGTATTTT. Its translation: CASSFSVATDTQYF.